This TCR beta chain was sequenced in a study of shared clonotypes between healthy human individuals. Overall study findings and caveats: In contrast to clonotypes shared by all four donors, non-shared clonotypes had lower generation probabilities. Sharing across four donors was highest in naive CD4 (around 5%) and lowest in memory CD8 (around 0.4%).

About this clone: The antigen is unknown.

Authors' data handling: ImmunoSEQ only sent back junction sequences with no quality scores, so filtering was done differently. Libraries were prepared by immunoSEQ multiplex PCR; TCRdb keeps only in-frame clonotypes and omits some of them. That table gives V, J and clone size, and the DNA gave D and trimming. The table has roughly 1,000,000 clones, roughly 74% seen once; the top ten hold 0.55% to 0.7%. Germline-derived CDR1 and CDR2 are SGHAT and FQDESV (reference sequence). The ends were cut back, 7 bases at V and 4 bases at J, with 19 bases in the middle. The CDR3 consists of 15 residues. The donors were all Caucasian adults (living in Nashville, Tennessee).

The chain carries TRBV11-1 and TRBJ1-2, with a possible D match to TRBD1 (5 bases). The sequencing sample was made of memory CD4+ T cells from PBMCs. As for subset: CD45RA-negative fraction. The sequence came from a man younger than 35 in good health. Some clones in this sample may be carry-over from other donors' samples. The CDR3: CASTIRETGFYGYTF. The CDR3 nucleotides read TGTGCCAGCACCATCAGGGAGACGGGTTTCTATGGCTACACCTTC.